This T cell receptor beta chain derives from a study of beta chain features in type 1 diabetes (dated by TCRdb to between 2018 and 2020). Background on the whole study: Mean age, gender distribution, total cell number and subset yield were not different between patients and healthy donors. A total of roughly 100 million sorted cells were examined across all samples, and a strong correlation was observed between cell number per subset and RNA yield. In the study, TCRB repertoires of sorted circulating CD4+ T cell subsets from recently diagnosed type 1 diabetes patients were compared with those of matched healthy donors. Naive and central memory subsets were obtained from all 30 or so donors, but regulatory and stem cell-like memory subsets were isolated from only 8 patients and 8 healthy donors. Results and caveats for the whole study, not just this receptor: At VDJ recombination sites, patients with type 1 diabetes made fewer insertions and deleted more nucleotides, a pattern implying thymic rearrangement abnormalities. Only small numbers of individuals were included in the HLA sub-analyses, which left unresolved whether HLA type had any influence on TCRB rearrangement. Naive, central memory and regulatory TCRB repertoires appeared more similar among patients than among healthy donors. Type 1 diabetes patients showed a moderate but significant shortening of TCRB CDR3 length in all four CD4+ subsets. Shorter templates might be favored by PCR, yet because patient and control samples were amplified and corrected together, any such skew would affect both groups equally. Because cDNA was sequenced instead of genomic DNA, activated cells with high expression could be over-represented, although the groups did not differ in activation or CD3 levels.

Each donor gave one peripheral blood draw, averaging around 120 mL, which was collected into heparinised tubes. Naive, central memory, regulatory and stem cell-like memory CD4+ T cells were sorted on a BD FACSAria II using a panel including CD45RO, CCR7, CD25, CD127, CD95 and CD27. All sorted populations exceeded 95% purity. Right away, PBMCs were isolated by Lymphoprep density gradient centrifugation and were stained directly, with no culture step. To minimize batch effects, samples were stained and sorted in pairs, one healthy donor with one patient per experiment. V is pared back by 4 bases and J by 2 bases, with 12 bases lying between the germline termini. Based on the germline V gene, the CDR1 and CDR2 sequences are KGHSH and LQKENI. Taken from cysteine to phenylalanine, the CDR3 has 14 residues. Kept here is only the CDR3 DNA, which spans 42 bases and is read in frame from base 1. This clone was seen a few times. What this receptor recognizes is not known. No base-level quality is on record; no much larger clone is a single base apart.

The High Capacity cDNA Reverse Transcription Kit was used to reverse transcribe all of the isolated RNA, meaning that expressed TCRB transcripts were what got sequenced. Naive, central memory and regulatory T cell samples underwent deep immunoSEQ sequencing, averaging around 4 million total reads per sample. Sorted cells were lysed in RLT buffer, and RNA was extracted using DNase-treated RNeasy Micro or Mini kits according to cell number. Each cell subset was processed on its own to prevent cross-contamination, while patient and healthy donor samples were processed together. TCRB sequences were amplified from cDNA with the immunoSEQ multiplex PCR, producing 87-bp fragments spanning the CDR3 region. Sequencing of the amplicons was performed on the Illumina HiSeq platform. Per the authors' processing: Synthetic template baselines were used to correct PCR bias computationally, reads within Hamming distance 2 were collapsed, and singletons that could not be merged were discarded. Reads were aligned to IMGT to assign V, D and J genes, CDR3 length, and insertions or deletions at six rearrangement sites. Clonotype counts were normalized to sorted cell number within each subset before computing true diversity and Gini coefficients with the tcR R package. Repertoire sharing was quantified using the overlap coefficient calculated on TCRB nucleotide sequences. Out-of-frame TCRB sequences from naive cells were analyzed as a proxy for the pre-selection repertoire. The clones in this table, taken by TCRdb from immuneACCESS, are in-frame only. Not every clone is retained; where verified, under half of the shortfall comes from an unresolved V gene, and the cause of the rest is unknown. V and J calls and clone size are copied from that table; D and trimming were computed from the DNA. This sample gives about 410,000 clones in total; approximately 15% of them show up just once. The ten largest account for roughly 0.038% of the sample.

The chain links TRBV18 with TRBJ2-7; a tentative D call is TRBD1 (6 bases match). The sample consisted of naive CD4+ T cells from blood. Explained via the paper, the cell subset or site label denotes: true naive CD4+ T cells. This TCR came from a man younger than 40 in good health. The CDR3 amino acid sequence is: CASSQKTGAYEQYF. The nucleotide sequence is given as TGTGCCAGCTCACAGAAGACAGGAGCCTACGAGCAGTACTTC.